This T cell receptor beta chain was sequenced during a study of metastatic and nonmetastatic thyroid tumors. The study's findings and limits: Patients with malignant thyroid tumors reportedly had significantly higher TCR beta diversity than those with benign nodules, in blood and tumor.

Not a single patient had been given any form of treatment at any point before undergoing thyroid surgery. In this sample, this clone is medium-sized (0.01 to 0.1%). The antigen is not known. J lost 3 bases, V lost 6 bases, and 5 bases had no gene match. The CDR3 covers 14 residues. Germline assignment: CDR1 MNHEY and CDR2 SVGEGT. With MiXCR, TCRdb reprocessed the PCR reads. The sample contains roughly 23,000 clones, 15% to 20% of which appear only once. Input material: adjacent normal tissue. The rearrangement joins TRBV6-2 or TRBV6-3 to TRBJ1-1, with 9 bases that match TRBD1. This receptor was obtained from a male donor with papillary thyroid cancer or a benign thyroid nodule (not recorded which). Some clones in this sample may be carry-over from other donors' samples. In nucleotides, the CDR3 is TGTGCCAGCAGAGAGACAGGGGGGTACACTGAAGCTTTCTTT. Its protein product is CASRETGGYTEAFF.